This TCR beta chain derives from a study of blood T cell repertoires in COVID-19. Sequencing used immunoSEQ multiplex PCR; TCRdb keeps in-frame clones, though not all of them. Found here are more than 65,000 clones, about four fifths of them singletons; the top ten hold roughly 13%. CDR1 is SGHRS and CDR2 is YFSETQ in the germline V gene. V was trimmed by 5 bases and J by 1 base, leaving 15 bases between them. CDR3 length equals 15 residues. What was sequenced was peripheral blood. The genes are TRBV5-1 and TRBJ1-1; D gene uncertain. The clonotype was recovered from a woman older than 75 with acute or convalescent COVID-19. DNA of the CDR3: TGCGCCAGCAGGCGCGGAGGGCGGGAGAACACTGAAGCTTTCTTT. It specifies CASRRGGRENTEAFF.